This T cell receptor (beta chain) came from a study of patients and donors after allogeneic stem cell transplantation. MiXCR, run by TCRdb on the RT-PCR reads, gives a single entry per CDR3 protein. The profile shows 400,000 to 500,000 distinct CDR3 sequences, about a sixth of them singletons. Per the germline V gene, CDR1 is MNHNS and CDR2 is SASEGT. Trimming removed 6 bases from V and 9 bases from J, with 12 bases in between. The CDR3 is 13 residues long. The chain carries TRBV6-1 and TRBJ1-6; a weak D match, TRBD1 (5 bases). Sequences were obtained from blood, either unsorted or a sorted T cell fraction (not recorded which). The TCR originated in a human donor who was either an allogeneic HSCT recipient or a stem cell or donor lymphocyte infusion donor (not recorded which). It is not recorded whose cells these are; they may come from a transplant donor. The CDR3 DNA reads TGTGCCAGCAGACAGGATTTATCTTCACCCCTCCACTTT. Encoded protein: CASRQDLSSPLHF.